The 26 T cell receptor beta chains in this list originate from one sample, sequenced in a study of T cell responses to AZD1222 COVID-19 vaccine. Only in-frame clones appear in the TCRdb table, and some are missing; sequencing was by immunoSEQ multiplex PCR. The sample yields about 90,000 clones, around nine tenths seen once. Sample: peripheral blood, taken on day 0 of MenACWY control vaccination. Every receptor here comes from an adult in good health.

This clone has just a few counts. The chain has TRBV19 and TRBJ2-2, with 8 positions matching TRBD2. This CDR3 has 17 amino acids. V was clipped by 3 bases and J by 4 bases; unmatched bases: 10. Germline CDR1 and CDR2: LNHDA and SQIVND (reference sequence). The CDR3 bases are TGTGCCAGTAGTATGGGGGTCGGGACTAGACTCACCGGGGAGCTGTTTTTT. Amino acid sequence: CASSMGVGTRLTGELFF.

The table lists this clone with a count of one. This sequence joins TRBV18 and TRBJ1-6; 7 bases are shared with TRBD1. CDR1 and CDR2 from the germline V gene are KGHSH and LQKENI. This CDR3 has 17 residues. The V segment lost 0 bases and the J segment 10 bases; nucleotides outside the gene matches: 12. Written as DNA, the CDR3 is TGTGCCAGCTCACCACCTTCAGTGACAGGGTGGGACTCACCCCTCCACTTT. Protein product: CASSPPSVTGWDSPLHF.

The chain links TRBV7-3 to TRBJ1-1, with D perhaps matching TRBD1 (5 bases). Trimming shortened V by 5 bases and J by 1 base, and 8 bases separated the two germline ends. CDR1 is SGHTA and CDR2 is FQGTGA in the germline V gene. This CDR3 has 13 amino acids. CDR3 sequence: CASSLGQNTEAFF. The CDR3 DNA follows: TGTGCCAGCAGCCTCGGACAGAACACTGAAGCTTTCTTT.

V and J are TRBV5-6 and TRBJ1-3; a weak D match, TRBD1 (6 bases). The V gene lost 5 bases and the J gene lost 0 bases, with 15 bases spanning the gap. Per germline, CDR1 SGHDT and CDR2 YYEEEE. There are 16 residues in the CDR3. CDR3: CASSFYGGRSGNTIYF. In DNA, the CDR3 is TGTGCCAGCAGTTTTTATGGGGGCCGCTCTGGAAACACCATATATTTT. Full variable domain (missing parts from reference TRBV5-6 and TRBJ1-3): DAGVTQSPTHLIKTRGQQVTLRCSPKSGHDTVSWYQQALGQGPQFIFQYYEEEERQRGNFPDRFSGHQFPNYSSELNVNALLLGDSALYLCASSFYGGRSGNTIYFGEGSWLTVV.

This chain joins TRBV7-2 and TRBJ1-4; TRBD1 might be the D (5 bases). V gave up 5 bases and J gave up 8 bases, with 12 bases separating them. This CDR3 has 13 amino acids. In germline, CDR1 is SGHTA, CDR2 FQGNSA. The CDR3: CASSPLRGEKLFF. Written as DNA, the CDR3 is TGTGCCAGCAGCCCTTTGAGGGGCGAAAAACTGTTTTTT.

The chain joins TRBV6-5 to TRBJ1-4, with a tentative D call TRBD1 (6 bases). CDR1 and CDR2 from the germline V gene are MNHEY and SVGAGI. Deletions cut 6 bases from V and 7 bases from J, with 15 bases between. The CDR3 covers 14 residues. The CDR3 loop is CASSLDRRVEKLFF. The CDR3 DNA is TGTGCCAGCAGCCTTGACAGGCGGGTTGAAAAACTGTTTTTT.

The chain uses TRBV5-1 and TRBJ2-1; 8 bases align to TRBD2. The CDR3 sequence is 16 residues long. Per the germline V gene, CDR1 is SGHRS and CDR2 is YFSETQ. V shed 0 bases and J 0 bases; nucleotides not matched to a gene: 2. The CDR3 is CASSLDLAGSYNEQFF. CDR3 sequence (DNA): TGCGCCAGCAGCTTGGATCTAGCGGGCTCCTACAATGAGCAGTTCTTC.

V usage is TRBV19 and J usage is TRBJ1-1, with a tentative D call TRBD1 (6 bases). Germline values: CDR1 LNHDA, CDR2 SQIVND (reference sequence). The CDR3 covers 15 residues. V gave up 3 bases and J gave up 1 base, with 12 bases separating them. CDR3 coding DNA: TGTGCCAGTAGTATCTCCACACAGGGGAACACTGAAGCTTTCTTT. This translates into CASSISTQGNTEAFF.

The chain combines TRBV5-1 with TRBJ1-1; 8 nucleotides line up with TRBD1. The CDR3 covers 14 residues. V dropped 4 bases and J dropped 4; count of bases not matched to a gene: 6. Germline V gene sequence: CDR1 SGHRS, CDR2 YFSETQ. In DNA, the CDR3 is TGCGCCAGCAGCACCGGACAGGGATCCACTGAAGCTTTCTTT. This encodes CASSTGQGSTEAFF.

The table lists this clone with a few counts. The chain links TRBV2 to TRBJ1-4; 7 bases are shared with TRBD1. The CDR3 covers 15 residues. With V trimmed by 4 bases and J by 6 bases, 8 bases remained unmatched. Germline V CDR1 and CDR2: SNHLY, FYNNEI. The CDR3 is CASSVEHRGDEKLFF. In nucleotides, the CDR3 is TGTGCCAGCAGTGTGGAACACAGGGGTGATGAAAAACTGTTTTTT.

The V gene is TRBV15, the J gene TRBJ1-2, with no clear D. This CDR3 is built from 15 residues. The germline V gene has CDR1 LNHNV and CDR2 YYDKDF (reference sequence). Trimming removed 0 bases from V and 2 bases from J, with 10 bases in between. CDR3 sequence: CATSRDPAINYGYTF. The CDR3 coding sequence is TGTGCCACCAGCAGAGATCCGGCAATCAACTATGGCTACACCTTC. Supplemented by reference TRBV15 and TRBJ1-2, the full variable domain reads DAMVIQNPRYQVTQFGKPVTLSCSQTLNHNVMYWYQQKSSQAPKLLFHYYDKDFNNEADTPDNFQSRRPNTSFCFLDIRSPGLGDTAMYLCATSRDPAINYGYTFGSGTRLTVV.

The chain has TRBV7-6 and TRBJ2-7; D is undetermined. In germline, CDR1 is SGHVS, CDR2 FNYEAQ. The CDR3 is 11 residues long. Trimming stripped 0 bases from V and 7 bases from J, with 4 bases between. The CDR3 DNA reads TGTGCCAGCAGCTTAGCTAGGGAGCAGTACTTC. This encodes CASSLAREQYF.

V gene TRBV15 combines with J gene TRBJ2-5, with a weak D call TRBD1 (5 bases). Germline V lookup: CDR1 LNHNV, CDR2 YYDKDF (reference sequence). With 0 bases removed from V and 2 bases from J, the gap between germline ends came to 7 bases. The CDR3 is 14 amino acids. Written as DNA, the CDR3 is TGTGCCACCAGCAGAGATCGACAGCAAGAGACCCAGTACTTC. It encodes CATSRDRQQETQYF.

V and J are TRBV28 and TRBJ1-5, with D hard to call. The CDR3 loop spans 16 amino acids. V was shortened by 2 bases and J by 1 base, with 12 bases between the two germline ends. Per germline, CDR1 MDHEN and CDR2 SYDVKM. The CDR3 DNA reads TGTGCCAGCAGTTTACCCCCCGCCCAGAGCAATCAGCCCCAGCATTTT. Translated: CASSLPPAQSNQPQHF.

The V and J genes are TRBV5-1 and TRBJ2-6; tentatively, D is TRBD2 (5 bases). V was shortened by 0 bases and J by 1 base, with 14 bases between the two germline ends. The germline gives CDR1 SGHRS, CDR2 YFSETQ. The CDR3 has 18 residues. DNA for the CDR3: TGCGCCAGCAGCTTGGCCGGTAGCGCTGCTTCTGGGGCCAACGTCCTGACTTTC. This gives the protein CASSLAGSAASGANVLTF. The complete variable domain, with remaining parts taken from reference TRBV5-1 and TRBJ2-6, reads KAGVTQTPRYLIKTRGQQVTLSCSPISGHRSVSWYQQTPGQGLQFLFEYFSETQRNKGNFPGRFSGRQFSNSRSEMNVSTLELGDSALYLCASSLAGSAASGANVLTFGAGSRLTVL.

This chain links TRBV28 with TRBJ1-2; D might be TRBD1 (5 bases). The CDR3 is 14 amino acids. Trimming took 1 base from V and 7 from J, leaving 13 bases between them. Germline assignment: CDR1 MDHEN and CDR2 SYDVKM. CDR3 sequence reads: CASSLSGAFGGYTF. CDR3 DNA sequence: TGTGCCAGCAGTTTATCTGGGGCATTCGGTGGCTACACCTTC.

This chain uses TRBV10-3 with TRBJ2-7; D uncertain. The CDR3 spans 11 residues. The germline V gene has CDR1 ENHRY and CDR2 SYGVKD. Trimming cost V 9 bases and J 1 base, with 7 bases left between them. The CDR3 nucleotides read TGTGCCATACAAGGATCCTACGAGCAGTACTTC. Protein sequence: CAIQGSYEQYF.

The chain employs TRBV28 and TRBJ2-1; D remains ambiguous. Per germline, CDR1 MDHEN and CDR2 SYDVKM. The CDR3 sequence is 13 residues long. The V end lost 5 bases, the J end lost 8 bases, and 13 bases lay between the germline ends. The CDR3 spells CASSPSHGYEQFF. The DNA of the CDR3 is TGTGCCAGCAGTCCTTCGCACGGATATGAGCAGTTCTTC. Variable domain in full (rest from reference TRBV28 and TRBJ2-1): DVKVTQSSRYLVKRTGEKVFLECVQDMDHENMFWYRQDPGLGLRLIYFSYDVKMKEKGDIPEGYSVSREKKERFSLILESASTNQTSMYLCASSPSHGYEQFFGPGTRLTVL.

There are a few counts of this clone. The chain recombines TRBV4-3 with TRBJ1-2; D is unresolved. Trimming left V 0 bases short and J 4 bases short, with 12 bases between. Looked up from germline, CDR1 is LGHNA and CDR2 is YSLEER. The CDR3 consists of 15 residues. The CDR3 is CASSQDLGLSYGYTF. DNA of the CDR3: TGCGCCAGCAGCCAAGATCTGGGTCTCAGCTATGGCTACACCTTC.

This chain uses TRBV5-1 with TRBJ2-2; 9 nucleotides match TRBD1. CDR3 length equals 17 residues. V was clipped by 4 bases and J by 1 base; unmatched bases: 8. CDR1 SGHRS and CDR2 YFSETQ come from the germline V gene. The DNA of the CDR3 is TGCGCCAGCAGCCCCTTACCGGGACAGGGGAACACCGGGGAGCTGTTTTTT. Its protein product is CASSPLPGQGNTGELFF. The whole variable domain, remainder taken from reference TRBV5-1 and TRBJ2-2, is KAGVTQTPRYLIKTRGQQVTLSCSPISGHRSVSWYQQTPGQGLQFLFEYFSETQRNKGNFPGRFSGRQFSNSRSEMNVSTLELGDSALYLCASSPLPGQGNTGELFFGEGSRLTVL.

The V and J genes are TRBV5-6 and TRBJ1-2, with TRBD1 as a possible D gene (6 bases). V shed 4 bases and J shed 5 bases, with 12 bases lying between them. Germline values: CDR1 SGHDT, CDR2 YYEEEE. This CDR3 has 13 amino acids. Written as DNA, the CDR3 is TGTGCCAGCAGCCCCCCGGGGACATATGGCTACACCTTC. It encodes CASSPPGTYGYTF.

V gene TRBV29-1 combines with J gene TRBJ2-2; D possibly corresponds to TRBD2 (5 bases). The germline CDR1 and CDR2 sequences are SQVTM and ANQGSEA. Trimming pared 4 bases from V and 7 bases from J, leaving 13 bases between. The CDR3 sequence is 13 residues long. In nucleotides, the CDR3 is TGCAGCGTTGCGTTACTAGAGGTCGGGGAGCTGTTTTTT. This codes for CSVALLEVGELFF.

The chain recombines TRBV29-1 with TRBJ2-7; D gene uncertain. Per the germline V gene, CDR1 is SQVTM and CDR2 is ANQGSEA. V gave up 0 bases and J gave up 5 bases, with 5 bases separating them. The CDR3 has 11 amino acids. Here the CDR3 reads CSVEERDEQYF. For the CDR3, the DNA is TGCAGCGTTGAAGAAAGGGACGAGCAGTACTTC.

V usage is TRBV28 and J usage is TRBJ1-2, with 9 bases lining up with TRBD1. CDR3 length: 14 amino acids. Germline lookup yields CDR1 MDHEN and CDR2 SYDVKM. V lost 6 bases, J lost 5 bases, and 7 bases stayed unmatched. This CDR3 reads CASSSGQGFYGYTF. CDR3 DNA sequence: TGTGCCAGCAGCTCAGGACAGGGGTTTTATGGCTACACCTTC.

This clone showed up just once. The DNA for the CDR3 is TGTGCCAGCTCACCCCGGGACTACGGCGAGCAGTACTTC. The encoded protein is CASSPRDYGEQYF. J is TRBJ2-7 and V is TRBV18; 7 positions agree with TRBD2. Germline assignment: CDR1 KGHSH and CDR2 LQKENI. J was trimmed by 6 bases and V by 3 bases; bases with no gene match: 5. CDR3 size: 13 residues.

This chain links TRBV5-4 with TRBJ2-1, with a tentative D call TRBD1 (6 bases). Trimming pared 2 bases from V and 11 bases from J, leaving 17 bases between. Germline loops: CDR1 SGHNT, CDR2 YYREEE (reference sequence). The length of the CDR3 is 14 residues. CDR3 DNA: TGTGCCAGCAGCTTTTCTGAGGACAGACGAAAGCAGTTCTTC. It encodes CASSFSEDRRKQFF.